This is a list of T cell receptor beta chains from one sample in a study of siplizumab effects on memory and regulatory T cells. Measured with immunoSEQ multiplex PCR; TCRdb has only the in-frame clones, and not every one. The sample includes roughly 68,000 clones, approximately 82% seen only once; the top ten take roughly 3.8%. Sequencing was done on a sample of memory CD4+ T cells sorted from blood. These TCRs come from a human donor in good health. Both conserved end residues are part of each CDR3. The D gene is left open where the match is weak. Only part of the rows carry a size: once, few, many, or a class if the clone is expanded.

cdr3_aa: CASSLRRRNEKLFF
cdr3_nt: TGTGCCAGCAGCTTAAGGCGCCGGAATGAAAAACTGTTTTTT
v_call: TRBV7-2
j_call: TRBJ1-4
d_call: -
clone_size: once

cdr3_aa: CASSPATAGVNTEAFF
cdr3_nt: TGCGCCAGCAGCCCCGCCACCGCAGGCGTGAACACTGAAGCTTTCTTT
v_call: TRBV4-1
j_call: TRBJ1-1
d_call: -
clone_size: few

cdr3_aa: CAWSPDRDHQPQHF
cdr3_nt: TGTGCCTGGAGTCCGGACAGGGATCATCAGCCCCAGCATTTT
v_call: TRBV30
j_call: TRBJ1-5
d_call: TRBD1
clone_size: few

cdr3_aa: CASSEDRGNYGYTF
cdr3_nt: TGTGCCAGCAGTGAGGACAGGGGAAACTATGGCTACACCTTC
v_call: TRBV6-1
j_call: TRBJ1-2
d_call: TRBD1
clone_size: -

cdr3_aa: CASSNRGGQLSGNTIYF
cdr3_nt: TGCGCCAGCAGCAACCGAGGGGGGCAACTCTCTGGAAACACCATATATTTT
v_call: TRBV5-1
j_call: TRBJ1-3
d_call: -
clone_size: once

cdr3_aa: CASSLGNNSPLHF
cdr3_nt: TGTGCCAGCAGCCTGGGTAATAATTCACCCCTCCACTTT
v_call: TRBV6-5
j_call: TRBJ1-6
d_call: -
clone_size: -

cdr3_aa: CASSPEGQRVTQYF
cdr3_nt: TGTGCCAGCTCACCGGAAGGACAACGTGTGACCCAGTACTTC
v_call: TRBV18
j_call: TRBJ2-5
d_call: -
clone_size: few

cdr3_aa: CASSWAGSKDTQYF
cdr3_nt: TGTGCCAGCAGTTGGGCAGGGAGCAAAGATACGCAGTATTTT
v_call: TRBV6-5
j_call: TRBJ2-3
d_call: -
clone_size: -

cdr3_aa: CASTWHGDQPQHF
cdr3_nt: TGTGCCAGCACCTGGCACGGCGATCAGCCCCAGCATTTT
v_call: TRBV2
j_call: TRBJ1-5
d_call: -
clone_size: once

cdr3_aa: CASSSPGRNLYEQYF
cdr3_nt: TGTGCCAGCAGTTCACCGGGACGGAACCTCTACGAGCAGTACTTC
v_call: TRBV28
j_call: TRBJ2-7
d_call: -
clone_size: -

cdr3_aa: CASSLEPGTDTQYF
cdr3_nt: TGCGCCAGCAGCTTGGAGCCGGGAACAGATACGCAGTATTTT
v_call: TRBV5-1
j_call: TRBJ2-3
d_call: -
clone_size: -

cdr3_aa: CASSASYEQYF
cdr3_nt: TGTGCCAGCAGCGCCTCATACGAGCAGTACTTC
v_call: TRBV7-6
j_call: TRBJ2-7
d_call: -
clone_size: -

cdr3_aa: CASSLRRVDHEQYF
cdr3_nt: TGTGCCAGCAGCCTGCGAAGGGTTGACCACGAGCAGTACTTC
v_call: TRBV11-2
j_call: TRBJ2-7
d_call: -
clone_size: -

cdr3_aa: CASSYLKAGRKNEQFF
cdr3_nt: TGTGCCAGCAGTTACCTCAAGGCGGGACGGAAGAATGAGCAGTTCTTC
v_call: TRBV6-9
j_call: TRBJ2-1
d_call: -
clone_size: -

cdr3_aa: CASSAESGHRLSRDGYTF
cdr3_nt: TGCGCCAGCAGTGCCGAATCGGGGCATCGACTTTCCCGCGATGGCTACACCTTC
v_call: TRBV10-1
j_call: TRBJ1-2
d_call: -
clone_size: -

cdr3_aa: CAISESNPTGNYGYTF
cdr3_nt: TGTGCCATCAGTGAGTCGAACCCGACAGGGAACTATGGCTACACCTTC
v_call: TRBV10-3
j_call: TRBJ1-2
d_call: TRBD1
clone_size: -

cdr3_aa: CATKARDPSTGELFF
cdr3_nt: TGTGCCACCAAGGCCAGGGACCCGAGTACCGGGGAGCTGTTTTTT
v_call: TRBV10-3
j_call: TRBJ2-2
d_call: -
clone_size: -

cdr3_aa: CASSPSTGVNQPQHF
cdr3_nt: TGTGCCAGCAGTCCGTCTACAGGGGTGAATCAGCCCCAGCATTTT
v_call: TRBV6-6
j_call: TRBJ1-5
d_call: TRBD1
clone_size: -

cdr3_aa: CASSQEIGTGGTEAFF
cdr3_nt: TGTGCCAGCAGCCAAGAAATTGGGACAGGAGGGACTGAAGCTTTCTTT
v_call: TRBV4-2
j_call: TRBJ1-1
d_call: TRBD1
clone_size: -

cdr3_aa: CASSPTRTTDTQYF
cdr3_nt: TGTGCCAGCAGTCCGACTAGGACCACAGATACGCAGTATTTT
v_call: TRBV4-2
j_call: TRBJ2-3
d_call: -
clone_size: -

cdr3_aa: CSVDPHEADTQYF
cdr3_nt: TGCAGCGTTGATCCCCATGAGGCAGATACGCAGTATTTT
v_call: TRBV29-1
j_call: TRBJ2-3
d_call: -
clone_size: -

cdr3_aa: CASRHNLPGHEQFF
cdr3_nt: TGTGCCAGCAGACATAACCTCCCGGGACATGAGCAGTTCTTC
v_call: TRBV14
j_call: TRBJ2-1
d_call: -
clone_size: -

cdr3_aa: CASSPASGRLLSYEQYF
cdr3_nt: TGTGCCAGCTCACCAGCTAGCGGGAGGCTATTATCCTACGAGCAGTACTTC
v_call: TRBV18
j_call: TRBJ2-7
d_call: TRBD2
clone_size: -

cdr3_aa: CASSWDRVKNGYTF
cdr3_nt: TGCGCCAGCAGCTGGGACAGGGTTAAAAATGGCTACACCTTC
v_call: TRBV5-1
j_call: TRBJ1-2
d_call: TRBD1
clone_size: -

cdr3_aa: CASSPTFPGQLNSPLHF
cdr3_nt: TGTGCCAGCTCACCAACATTCCCGGGACAACTTAATTCACCCCTCCACTTT
v_call: TRBV18
j_call: TRBJ1-6
d_call: -
clone_size: few

cdr3_aa: CASSTGTSAKEVGELFF
cdr3_nt: TGTGCCAGTAGCACCGGGACTAGCGCCAAGGAGGTCGGGGAGCTGTTTTTT
v_call: TRBV19
j_call: TRBJ2-2
d_call: TRBD2
clone_size: -

cdr3_aa: CASTQQDVGEKLFF
cdr3_nt: TGTGCCAGTACCCAACAGGATGTGGGTGAAAAACTGTTTTTT
v_call: TRBV19
j_call: TRBJ1-4
d_call: -
clone_size: -

cdr3_aa: CASSSRTSGVRNEQFF
cdr3_nt: TGTGCCAGCAGCTCCCGGACTAGCGGGGTCCGCAATGAGCAGTTCTTC
v_call: TRBV9
j_call: TRBJ2-1
d_call: TRBD2
clone_size: -

cdr3_aa: CASSTLWTGGSSPLHF
cdr3_nt: TGCGCCAGCAGCACCCTCTGGACAGGGGGCAGTTCACCCCTCCACTTT
v_call: TRBV4-1
j_call: TRBJ1-6
d_call: TRBD1
clone_size: -